These T cell receptor beta chains were read from a single sample in a study of blood T cell repertoires in COVID-19. Sequencing was performed with immunoSEQ multiplex PCR; in TCRdb, only in-frame clones are kept and a portion is missing. The table records fewer than 90,000 clones, almost 85% of them present only once. The sample was peripheral blood. The receptors were gathered from an older man with acute or convalescent COVID-19. Each CDR3 is given with its conserved first and last residue. D genes are given only for firm matches. For some rows the clone size is stated as once, few or many, or as a class when expanded; others skip it.

clone_size: -
j_call: TRBJ2-5
d_call: TRBD1
v_call: TRBV3-1/TRBV3-2
cdr3_nt: TGTGCCAGCAGCCAAGACCGGGACAGGGCTTTTGGGACCCAGTACTTC
cdr3_aa: CASSQDRDRAFGTQYF

clone_size: -
j_call: TRBJ2-2
d_call: -
v_call: TRBV5-1
cdr3_nt: TGCGCCAGCAGCTTGGCCCCAGGGGTCGGGAAGCTGTTTTTT
cdr3_aa: CASSLAPGVGKLFF

clone_size: -
j_call: TRBJ2-3
d_call: TRBD1
v_call: TRBV5-1
cdr3_nt: TGCGCCAGCAGCTTGGTAGGACAGGCCAGCACAGATACGCAGTATTTT
cdr3_aa: CASSLVGQASTDTQYF

clone_size: many
j_call: TRBJ1-4
d_call: TRBD1
v_call: TRBV6-2/TRBV6-3
cdr3_nt: TGTGCCAGCAGCAGTCCTCCGTGGACAGGGGGGGAAAAACTGTTTTTT
cdr3_aa: CASSSPPWTGGEKLFF

clone_size: -
j_call: TRBJ2-2
d_call: TRBD1
v_call: TRBV11-3
cdr3_nt: TGTGCCAGCAGCTCCAGGGGGCCCGGGGAGCTGTTTTTT
cdr3_aa: CASSSRGPGELFF

clone_size: -
j_call: TRBJ1-1
d_call: -
v_call: TRBV7-8
cdr3_nt: TGTGCCAGCAGACTCCGCTCGAACACTGAAGCTTTCTTT
cdr3_aa: CASRLRSNTEAFF

clone_size: -
j_call: TRBJ2-1
d_call: TRBD2
v_call: TRBV20-1
cdr3_nt: TGCAGTGCTAGTTTGAGGGAGGGCGGCAAGCAGTTCTTC
cdr3_aa: CSASLREGGKQFF

clone_size: -
j_call: TRBJ2-1
d_call: -
v_call: TRBV7-9
cdr3_nt: TGTGCCAGCAGCTTAGTGGGGGCGGGTAATGAGCAGTTCTTC
cdr3_aa: CASSLVGAGNEQFF

clone_size: -
j_call: TRBJ2-1
d_call: -
v_call: TRBV2
cdr3_nt: TGTGCCAGCAGAGTGGACTGGGGGGACCCCTACAATGAGCAGTTCTTC
cdr3_aa: CASRVDWGDPYNEQFF

clone_size: -
j_call: TRBJ2-7
d_call: TRBD1
v_call: TRBV18
cdr3_nt: TGTGCCAGCTCACCACAGGACAGGGGAGGCACCTACGAGCAGTACTTC
cdr3_aa: CASSPQDRGGTYEQYF

clone_size: once
j_call: TRBJ1-6
d_call: TRBD1
v_call: TRBV18
cdr3_nt: TGTGCCAGCTCAGGCGGGACAGGGGGTCATTCACCCCTCCACTTT
cdr3_aa: CASSGGTGGHSPLHF

clone_size: -
j_call: TRBJ2-5
d_call: TRBD2
v_call: TRBV28
cdr3_nt: TGTGCCAGCAGGTCCACGCGGGGGGGCAGAGAGACCCAGTACTTC
cdr3_aa: CASRSTRGGRETQYF

clone_size: -
j_call: TRBJ1-6
d_call: TRBD1
v_call: TRBV6-5
cdr3_nt: TGTGCCAGCGTCTACCTGGGGACAGACAATTCACCCCTCCACTTT
cdr3_aa: CASVYLGTDNSPLHF

clone_size: -
j_call: TRBJ2-2
d_call: -
v_call: TRBV29-1
cdr3_nt: TGCAGCGCTCAACTAGCCCGGACCGGGGAGCTGTTTTTT
cdr3_aa: CSAQLARTGELFF

clone_size: -
j_call: TRBJ1-2
d_call: TRBD1
v_call: TRBV27
cdr3_nt: TGTGCCAGCAGGCGAAACTCGGGACAGGGGTACTATGGCTACACCTTC
cdr3_aa: CASRRNSGQGYYGYTF

clone_size: -
j_call: TRBJ1-1
d_call: -
v_call: TRBV3-1/TRBV3-2
cdr3_nt: TGTGCCAGCAGCCAAATTGCGTTCGGGACTTCAATTCAGGTAGCTGAAGCTTTCTTT
cdr3_aa: CASSQIAFGTSIQVAEAFF

clone_size: -
j_call: TRBJ2-7
d_call: -
v_call: TRBV11-3
cdr3_nt: TGTGCCAGCAGCCTAGTGCCGGGGTCAACCTACGAGCAGTACTTC
cdr3_aa: CASSLVPGSTYEQYF

clone_size: -
j_call: TRBJ2-1
d_call: TRBD1
v_call: TRBV9
cdr3_nt: TGTGCCAGCAGCGCCAGTTTAGGGGGACAGATATACAATGAGCAGTTCTTC
cdr3_aa: CASSASLGGQIYNEQFF

clone_size: -
j_call: TRBJ2-7
d_call: -
v_call: TRBV6-5
cdr3_nt: TGTGCCAGCAGTTACTCGAGGACTACTGTCTCCTACGAGCAGTACTTC
cdr3_aa: CASSYSRTTVSYEQYF

clone_size: few
j_call: TRBJ2-3
d_call: -
v_call: TRBV27
cdr3_nt: TGTGCCAGCTCACCGAGTGCGATGTCAGGGGCAGATACGCAGTATTTT
cdr3_aa: CASSPSAMSGADTQYF

clone_size: -
j_call: TRBJ1-2
d_call: TRBD1
v_call: TRBV18
cdr3_nt: TGTGCCAGCTCACCTACCACAGGGGTCGGCTATGGCTACACCTTC
cdr3_aa: CASSPTTGVGYGYTF

clone_size: -
j_call: TRBJ2-3
d_call: -
v_call: TRBV5-4
cdr3_nt: TGTGCCAGTTTTGAGGGGGGGAGGACAGATACGCAGTATTTT
cdr3_aa: CASFEGGRTDTQYF

clone_size: -
j_call: TRBJ1-5
d_call: -
v_call: TRBV5-1
cdr3_nt: TGCGCCAGCAGCTTGAAAGGCGGCAGCAATCAGCCCCAGCATTTT
cdr3_aa: CASSLKGGSNQPQHF